This is a list of T cell receptor beta chains from one sample in a study of blood T cells in healthy people across ages. TCRdb fed the 5' RACE reads into MiXCR, producing one record per CDR3 protein. The table records 500,000 to 600,000 distinct CDR3 sequences, about 26% of them present only once. The sample consisted of blood. The receptors here all came from a woman aged 70 to 79 in good health. The CDR3 runs from the conserved cysteine through the conserved F or W. The D gene is left open where the match is weak. Part of the rows lack a size; the others show once, few, many or a class for expanded clones.

DNA: TGTGCCAGCAGCGCCAACCGAGCAGATACGCAGTATTTT
CDR3: CASSANRADTQYF
size: .
D: .
V: TRBV7-2
J: TRBJ2-3

DNA: TGTGCCAGCAGGCGCACAGGGGGCTCTAATGAAGAACTGTTTTTT
CDR3: CASRRTGGSNEELFF
size: .
D: TRBD1
V: TRBV6-5
J: TRBJ1-4

DNA: TGTGCCAGCAGCTTAGACCCGGGACTTGGTAGCATTCAGTACTTC
CDR3: CASSLDPGLGSIQYF
size: .
D: .
V: TRBV11-2
J: TRBJ2-4

DNA: TGTGCCAGCAGCCCCCAGACAGGGATCAATTCACCCCTCCACTTT
CDR3: CASSPQTGINSPLHF
size: .
D: TRBD1
V: TRBV7-2
J: TRBJ1-6

DNA: TGCGCCAGCAGCCAAGACGGGGGGGTCCTCGGTACGCAGTATTTT
CDR3: CASSQDGGVLGTQYF
size: .
D: TRBD2
V: TRBV4-3
J: TRBJ2-3

DNA: TGCGCCACCTCAGCTATTCCCTCCTACGAGCAGTACTTC
CDR3: CATSAIPSYEQYF
size: .
D: .
V: TRBV5-1
J: TRBJ2-7

DNA: TGTGCCTGGAGTGGCGGAGACCATCAGCCCCAGCATTTT
CDR3: CAWSGGDHQPQHF
size: many
D: .
V: TRBV30
J: TRBJ1-5

DNA: TGTGCCAGCCTCCGACAGAACACTGAAGCTTTCTTT
CDR3: CASLRQNTEAFF
size: .
D: .
V: TRBV2
J: TRBJ1-1

DNA: TGTGCCAGCACCCGGGACAGTCATAACGGCTACACCTTC
CDR3: CASTRDSHNGYTF
size: .
D: TRBD1
V: TRBV25-1
J: TRBJ1-2

DNA: TGTGCCAGCAGCTCTAACCCAGGGGGGAGGACCGGGGAGCTGTTTTTT
CDR3: CASSSNPGGRTGELFF
size: .
D: .
V: TRBV7-2
J: TRBJ2-2

DNA: TGTGCCAGCAGCTTGGCCGGGGGGAGCGAGCAGTACTTC
CDR3: CASSLAGGSEQYF
size: few
D: TRBD2
V: TRBV5-4
J: TRBJ2-7

DNA: TGCGCCAGCAGCCAAGGTTGGGGGGTGGACACTGAAGCTTTCTTT
CDR3: CASSQGWGVDTEAFF
size: .
D: .
V: TRBV4-3
J: TRBJ1-1

DNA: TGCGCCAGCAGCCTGGAGGCTGTCAAATCCTACGAGCAGTACTTC
CDR3: CASSLEAVKSYEQYF
size: .
D: .
V: TRBV5-1
J: TRBJ2-7

DNA: TGTGCCAGCAGCTTTACGGGACAGGGGGTCGAGACCCAGTACTTC
CDR3: CASSFTGQGVETQYF
size: .
D: TRBD1
V: TRBV27
J: TRBJ2-5

DNA: TGTGCCAGCAGTTTAGGGGGTAGTGGGACCTACGAGCAGTACTTC
CDR3: CASSLGGSGTYEQYF
size: few
D: .
V: TRBV28
J: TRBJ2-7

DNA: TGTGCCAGCAGCCAATGGGGGCGGGGAAACTACAATGAGCAGTTCTTC
CDR3: CASSQWGRGNYNEQFF
size: few
D: .
V: TRBV14
J: TRBJ2-1

DNA: TGTGCCAGCAGTGCGGGACTAGCGGATCGGGCCGTGGAGACCCAGTACTTC
CDR3: CASSAGLADRAVETQYF
size: few
D: TRBD2
V: TRBV2
J: TRBJ2-5

DNA: TGCAGCGTTTCCCGGGACAGGGATGTTGGCTACACCTTC
CDR3: CSVSRDRDVGYTF
size: many
D: TRBD1
V: TRBV29-1
J: TRBJ1-2

DNA: TGCAGCGCCTCGAGTGGGGTCAGCGGGGGTAACTATGGCTACACCTTC
CDR3: CSASSGVSGGNYGYTF
size: few
D: .
V: TRBV29-1
J: TRBJ1-2

DNA: TGCAGTGCTAGCCTAGCGGGGGAAGACGAGCAGTACTTC
CDR3: CSASLAGEDEQYF
size: few
D: TRBD2
V: TRBV20-1
J: TRBJ2-7

DNA: TGTGCGAGCAGCCAAGGGGACTCGGGGAATAGTGGAGAGACCCAGTACTTC
CDR3: CASSQGDSGNSGETQYF
size: few
D: .
V: TRBV4-2
J: TRBJ2-5

DNA: TGTGCCACCAGCAGAGACGCGAGCTCTGGGGCCAACGTCCTGACTTTC
CDR3: CATSRDASSGANVLTF
size: few
D: .
V: TRBV15
J: TRBJ2-6

DNA: TGTGCCAGCAAGATGACTAGCGGGGCAAACATTCAGTACTTC
CDR3: CASKMTSGANIQYF
size: few
D: TRBD2
V: TRBV6-1
J: TRBJ2-4

DNA: TGCAGTTCATCCCCCCTTAGGATCCAAGAGACCCAGTACTTC
CDR3: CSSSPLRIQETQYF
size: .
D: .
V: TRBV20-1
J: TRBJ2-5

DNA: TGCAGCGTTGGAGGACGGGCCCACGAGCAGTACTTC
CDR3: CSVGGRAHEQYF
size: .
D: .
V: TRBV29-1
J: TRBJ2-7

DNA: TGTGCCAGCGCGGATAGGGGTTACGAGCAGTACTTC
CDR3: CASADRGYEQYF
size: few
D: .
V: TRBV2
J: TRBJ2-7

DNA: TGTGCCAGCAGCTTCAGGGACAGGGAAAATGAGCAGTTCTTC
CDR3: CASSFRDRENEQFF
size: many
D: TRBD1
V: TRBV7-2
J: TRBJ2-1

DNA: TGCAGTGCTAGCTCCCTAGCGGGGGCCTTGATGGTCTTC
CDR3: CSASSLAGALMVF
size: once
D: TRBD2
V: TRBV20-1
J: TRBJ2-5

DNA: TGTGCCACCAGTGATAACCGGGGGGCGAACACCGGGGAGCTGTTTTTT
CDR3: CATSDNRGANTGELFF
size: .
D: TRBD2
V: TRBV24-1
J: TRBJ2-2

DNA: TGCGCCAGCAGCCGGGACCTCGGGGAGGCCTACGAGCAGTGCTTC
CDR3: CASSRDLGEAYEQCF
size: .
D: .
V: TRBV4-3
J: TRBJ2-7

DNA: TGCAGCGCGGGACAGCAAAACTATGGCTACACCTTC
CDR3: CSAGQQNYGYTF
size: .
D: TRBD1
V: TRBV29-1
J: TRBJ1-2

DNA: TGCGCCAGCAGCCAAGACACGGGAACAGGCTACGAGCAGTACTTC
CDR3: CASSQDTGTGYEQYF
size: .
D: .
V: TRBV4-1
J: TRBJ2-7

DNA: TGCAGCGTCAACCAACCCCCGGGACAGGCCTATGGCTACACCTTC
CDR3: CSVNQPPGQAYGYTF
size: .
D: TRBD1
V: TRBV29-1
J: TRBJ1-2

DNA: TGTGCCATGACTTCGGGACAGGTTATAGTCGAGCAGTACTTC
CDR3: CAMTSGQVIVEQYF
size: once
D: TRBD1
V: TRBV30
J: TRBJ2-7

DNA: TGTGCCAGCAGCGTAGGGGGCAGGGGGTTAAGTGGCTACACCTTC
CDR3: CASSVGGRGLSGYTF
size: .
D: TRBD1
V: TRBV9
J: TRBJ1-2

DNA: TGTGCCAGCAGTTTAGCCTATGGCTCCTACAATGAGCAGTTCTTC
CDR3: CASSLAYGSYNEQFF
size: few
D: .
V: TRBV12-3/TRBV12-4
J: TRBJ2-1

DNA: TGCGCCAGCAGCCTAGGACAGGGGGTTGAGCAGTTCTTC
CDR3: CASSLGQGVEQFF
size: .
D: TRBD1
V: TRBV5-1
J: TRBJ2-1

DNA: TGCAGTGGATCTAGCGGGAGATACGAGCAGTACTTC
CDR3: CSGSSGRYEQYF
size: few
D: TRBD2
V: TRBV20-1
J: TRBJ2-7

DNA: TGTGCCAGCAAACAGGGATGGGAGACCCAGTACTTC
CDR3: CASKQGWETQYF
size: few
D: .
V: TRBV6-2/TRBV6-3
J: TRBJ2-5

DNA: TGTGCCAGCAGCTCGTCCCAGGGGACAAGCAATCAGCCCCAGCATTTT
CDR3: CASSSSQGTSNQPQHF
size: .
D: .
V: TRBV7-2
J: TRBJ1-5

DNA: TGCGCCAGCAGCCAAGAGTACGCCGGGGAGCTGTTTTTT
CDR3: CASSQEYAGELFF
size: few
D: .
V: TRBV4-1
J: TRBJ2-2

DNA: TGCAGTGCTAGAGTTCCAGGACCTTATAATTCACCCCTCCACTTT
CDR3: CSARVPGPYNSPLHF
size: .
D: .
V: TRBV20-1
J: TRBJ1-6

DNA: TGTGCCAGCAGTGTAGAACAGACTAATGAAAAACTGTTTTTT
CDR3: CASSVEQTNEKLFF
size: .
D: .
V: TRBV7-9
J: TRBJ1-4

DNA: TGCGCCAGCAGCCCGGGGGCTCTGAACAATGAGCAGTTCTTC
CDR3: CASSPGALNNEQFF
size: few
D: .
V: TRBV5-1
J: TRBJ2-1

DNA: TGCAGTGCTCCACAGGGAACCTACGAGCAGTACTTC
CDR3: CSAPQGTYEQYF
size: .
D: .
V: TRBV20-1
J: TRBJ2-7

DNA: TGCAGCGTTGAAGGTACCAGGGGATATGGCTACACCTTC
CDR3: CSVEGTRGYGYTF
size: once
D: .
V: TRBV29-1
J: TRBJ1-2

DNA: TGTGCCAGCAGAGGACCACTGTCGGATACGCAGTATTTT
CDR3: CASRGPLSDTQYF
size: .
D: .
V: TRBV2
J: TRBJ2-3

DNA: TGTGCCAGCAGTGAATGGGGGGGAACTGAAGCTTTCTTT
CDR3: CASSEWGGTEAFF
size: .
D: .
V: TRBV25-1
J: TRBJ1-1

DNA: TGTGCCAGCAGCCCAGGGAGGAGAGTCGAGCAGTACTTC
CDR3: CASSPGRRVEQYF
size: .
D: .
V: TRBV3-1
J: TRBJ2-7

DNA: TGTGCCAGCAGCTTAGGCTGGACCAACAATGAGCAGTTCTTC
CDR3: CASSLGWTNNEQFF
size: few
D: .
V: TRBV5-5
J: TRBJ2-1

DNA: TGTGCCAGCAGCGAGGGACTAGCTGGCGGGGAGCTGTTTTTT
CDR3: CASSEGLAGGELFF
size: .
D: TRBD2
V: TRBV9
J: TRBJ2-2

DNA: TGCGCCAGCAGCAGGGAGCCGCCCACGATCTCTGGGGCCAACGTCCTGACTTTC
CDR3: CASSREPPTISGANVLTF
size: few
D: .
V: TRBV4-1
J: TRBJ2-6

DNA: TGTGCCAGCTCATCAAATAAAGACAACCCCGCTAACTATGGCTACACCTTC
CDR3: CASSSNKDNPANYGYTF
size: .
D: .
V: TRBV18
J: TRBJ1-2

DNA: TGTGCCAGCAGTTTGTTGGAGAAAGCTTTCTTT
CDR3: CASSLLEKAFF
size: few
D: .
V: TRBV12-3/TRBV12-4
J: TRBJ1-1

DNA: TGCAGTGCCCGCACTAGCGGGGCTATCAATGAGCAGTTCTTC
CDR3: CSARTSGAINEQFF
size: .
D: TRBD2
V: TRBV20-1
J: TRBJ2-1

DNA: TGTGCCAGCTCACCATCCGGACAGGGACCACAGTTCTTC
CDR3: CASSPSGQGPQFF
size: .
D: TRBD1
V: TRBV18
J: TRBJ2-1